Below, one T cell receptor (beta chain) is given with its context. This sample was taken from a study of blood T cell repertoires in COVID-19. Overall study context: Italy, Spain and the United States were the sources of the convalescent and acute COVID-19 samples. T cells, B-cell-depleted T cells, or PBMCs supplied cDNA or gDNA.

In the original analysis: By means of reference gene primer amplification, nucleated cell counts were estimated. The data were produced by immunoSEQ multiplex PCR, yet TCRdb's version contains in-frame clones alone and is incomplete. The DNA was the basis for D and trimming; V, J and clone size are from that table. The profile shows fewer than 200,000 clones, around 82% of them singletons. The source of this sequence is a woman in her sixties or seventies with acute COVID-19. Sequenced sample: PBMCs or T cells enriched from blood (not recorded which).

The CDR3, as DNA: TGCGCCAGCAGACTTGAGGCGGAAGGAAACACCATATATTTT. Protein sequence: CASRLEAEGNTIYF. This chain joins TRBV5-1 and TRBJ1-3; no definite D call. The V end was cut by 5 bases, the J end by 4 bases, with 13 bases between. CDR3 length equals 14 residues. Germline CDR1 SGHRS, CDR2 YFSETQ.